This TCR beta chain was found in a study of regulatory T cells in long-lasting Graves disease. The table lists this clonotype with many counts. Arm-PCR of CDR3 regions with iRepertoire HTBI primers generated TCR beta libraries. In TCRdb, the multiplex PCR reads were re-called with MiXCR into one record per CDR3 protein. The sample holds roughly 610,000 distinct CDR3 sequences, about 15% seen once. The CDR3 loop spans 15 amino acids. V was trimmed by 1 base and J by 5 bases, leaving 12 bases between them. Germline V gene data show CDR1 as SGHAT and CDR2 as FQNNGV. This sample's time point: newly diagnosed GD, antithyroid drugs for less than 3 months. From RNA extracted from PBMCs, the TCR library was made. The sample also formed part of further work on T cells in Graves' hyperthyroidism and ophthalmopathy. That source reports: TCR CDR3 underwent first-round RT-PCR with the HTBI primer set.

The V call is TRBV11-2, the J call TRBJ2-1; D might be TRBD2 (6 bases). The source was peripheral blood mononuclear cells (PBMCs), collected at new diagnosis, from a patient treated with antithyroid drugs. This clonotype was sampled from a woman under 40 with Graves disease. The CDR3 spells CASSLGRTTHNEQFF. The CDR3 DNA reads TGTGCCAGCAGCTTAGGGCGGACTACCCACAATGAGCAGTTCTTC.